This T cell receptor (beta chain) was captured by sequencing in a study of vaccination and CD4 T cells after COVID-19. Overall study context: Collection of post-COVID samples occurred a median around 94 days after diagnosis, spanning a range of 35 to 161. Ranging from 14 to 241, the interval between dose two and post-vaccine sampling had a median of approximately 67 days.

This clonotype was observed a few times. The antigen is unknown. CDR1 LNHNV and CDR2 YYDKDF come from the germline V gene (reference sequence). This CDR3 has 15 amino acids. The J segment lost 1 base and the V segment lost 1 base, leaving 0 bases of the junction unmatched. The sample's time point: late sampling 161 to 241 days after vaccination in three convalescent patients. Specified treatment: roughly ten-day PBMC culture with coronavirus spike peptide pools or control peptides (ViraFEST assay). Sequencing of the DNA from cultured CD4+ T cells was carried out with the Oncomine TCR Beta short-read assay. A single record per CDR3 protein comes from TCRdb applying MiXCR to the PCR reads. The repertoire holds about 20,000 distinct CDR3 sequences, with around 37% as singletons.

This TCR was recovered from a human donor who had recovered from COVID-19. This chain links TRBV15 with TRBJ2-1; 8 bases are a match to TRBD2. Sequences were derived from CD4+ T cells from blood, cultured in vitro, sampled about 7 months after SARS-CoV-2 vaccination. The CDR3 loop reads CATSRGLASYNEQFF. The CDR3, as DNA: TGTGCCACCAGCAGAGGACTAGCGTCCTACAATGAGCAGTTCTTC.